What follows are 23 T cell receptor beta chains derived from one specimen sequenced in a study of metastatic and nonmetastatic thyroid tumors. Thyroid surgery took place with no prior treatment in any patient. TCRdb ran MiXCR on the PCR reads. The sample holds some 17,000 clones, about 23% seen once. Material: blood. The receptors come from a male donor with papillary thyroid cancer or a benign thyroid nodule (not recorded which). Some clones in this sample may be carry-over from other donors' samples.

Of note for this clone: This same CDR3 is encoded by further DNA sequences in the sample. The chain is built from TRBV30 and TRBJ2-7; 7 bases align to TRBD2. The CDR3 sequence is 14 residues long. Germline CDR1 reads GTSNPN; CDR2 reads SVGIG (reference sequence). CDR3 sequence (DNA): TGTGCTTGGCGTCGCGGGAGCTCTTTCTACGAGCAGTACTTC. Translating it yields CAWRRGSSFYEQYF.

This rearrangement joins TRBV11-2 to TRBJ2-7; 8 positions match TRBD2. The CDR3 is made up of 16 amino acids. The J segment lost 0 bases and the V segment lost 5 bases, leaving 9 bases of the junction unmatched. In germline, CDR1 is SGHAT, CDR2 FQNNGV. DNA for the CDR3: TGTGCCAGCAGCACTCCTAGCGGGTATAACTCCTACGAGCAGTACTTC. Translation: CASSTPSGYNSYEQYF.

In its sample, this clone ranks as medium-sized. This chain uses TRBV7-3 with TRBJ2-7; possibly TRBD1 or TRBD2 for D (5 bases each). Trimming took 2 bases from V and 6 from J, leaving 20 bases between them. Per the germline V gene, CDR1 is SGHTA and CDR2 is FQGTGA. This CDR3 has 16 amino acids. The CDR3 bases are TGTGCCAGCAGCTTAGGGTTCGGGGCAGGGAATAGCGAGCAGTACTTC. This gives the protein CASSLGFGAGNSEQYF. The entire variable domain, with the rest obtained from reference TRBV7-3 and TRBJ2-7, is as follows: GAGVSQTPSNKVTEKGKYVELRCDPISGHTALYWYRQSLGQGPEFLIYFQGTGAADDSGLPNDRFFAVRPEGSVSTLKIQRTERGDSAVYLCASSLGFGAGNSEQYFGPGTRLTVT.

The chain employs TRBV20-1 and TRBJ1-1; D remains ambiguous. V was trimmed by 6 bases and J by 3 bases, leaving 11 bases between them. CDR3 size: 12 residues. Germline V gene data show CDR1 as DFQATT and CDR2 as SNEGSKA (reference sequence). The CDR3: CSAPQWDTEAFF. The CDR3, as DNA: TGCAGTGCCCCCCAATGGGACACTGAAGCTTTCTTT.

The chain couples TRBV7-3 to TRBJ2-2; 9 bases are shared with TRBD2. J was trimmed by 0 bases and V by 5 bases; bases with no gene match: 4. The CDR3 is 16 residues long. In germline, CDR1 is SGHTA, CDR2 FQGTGA. Here the CDR3 DNA reads TGTGCCAGCAGCATCCTAGCGGGGACGAACACCGGGGAGCTGTTTTTT. Translation gives CASSILAGTNTGELFF.

By its share, this clone is medium-sized (0.01 to 0.1%). The chain is built from TRBV6-1 and TRBJ2-7; D remains unclear. The CDR3 runs to 14 residues. Germline V CDR1 and CDR2: MNHNS, SASEGT. V was shortened by 2 bases and J by 0 bases, with 8 bases between the two germline ends. For the CDR3, the DNA is TGTGCCAGCAGTGAATCTATTAGCTCCTACGAGCAGTACTTC. Amino acid sequence: CASSESISSYEQYF.

The chain has TRBV7-9 and TRBJ1-2; D uncertain. This CDR3 contains 13 residues. Germline loops: CDR1 SEHNR, CDR2 FQNEAQ (reference sequence). V was pared by 4 bases and J by 4 bases, with 10 bases between. The CDR3 loop reads CASSSTTVYGYTF. The CDR3 DNA is TGTGCCAGCAGCTCAACGACCGTCTATGGCTACACCTTC.

By proportion, this clone is medium-sized. The gene calls are TRBV20-1 and TRBJ1-3; D is unclear. With 0 bases removed from V and 2 bases from J, the gap between germline ends came to 8 bases. Germline loops: CDR1 DFQATT, CDR2 SNEGSKA (reference sequence). CDR3 size: 14 residues. CDR3 bases: TGCAGTGCTAGAGACCGAATAACTGGAAACACCATATATTTT. It is translated as CSARDRITGNTIYF.

Ten or more counts support this clone. The chain employs TRBV2 and TRBJ2-3; 7 bases fit TRBD2. This CDR3 spans 16 amino acids. Germline CDR1 is SNHLY and CDR2 is FYNNEI. J lost 0 bases, V lost 6 bases, and 9 bases had no gene match. The CDR3 coding sequence is TGTGCCAGCAGGGAAAGAAGCGGGACTAGCACAGATACGCAGTATTTT. Its protein is CASRERSGTSTDTQYF.

This clone was recorded many times. The chain is built from TRBV5-5 and TRBJ1-3, with D perhaps TRBD1 (5 bases). This CDR3 contains 15 residues. V was trimmed by 1 base and J by 0 bases, leaving 8 bases between them. Germline CDR1 reads SGHKS; CDR2 reads YYEKEE (reference sequence). CDR3 sequence: CASSLFRDSGNTIYF. CDR3 bases: TGTGCCAGCAGCTTGTTCAGGGACTCTGGAAACACCATATATTTT. The full variable domain, rest sourced from reference TRBV5-5 and TRBJ1-3, is DAGVTQSPTHLIKTRGQQVTLRCSPISGHKSVSWYQQVLGQGPQFIFQYYEKEERGRGNFPDRFSARQFPNYSSELNVNALLLGDSALYLCASSLFRDSGNTIYFGEGSWLTVV.

This clone counts as medium-sized. The genes are TRBV11-3 and TRBJ2-1; no reliable D call. CDR3 length: 12 amino acids. The germline V gene has CDR1 SGHNT and CDR2 YENEEA. V dropped 2 bases and J dropped 8 bases, with 7 bases sitting between them. CDR3 DNA: TGTGCCAGCAGCTTAATCGAGGATGAGCAGTTCTTC. Amino acid sequence: CASSLIEDEQFF.

This clone was seen at least ten times. Its ends do not fully match the called genes, so a read error is possible. Other DNA sequences in this sample translate to the same CDR3. CDR3 protein: CASSDSLSTEAFF. Written as DNA, the CDR3 is TGTGCCAGCAGTGACTCTTTAAGTACTGAAGCCTTCTTT. The rearrangement uses TRBV6-4 and TRBJ1-1; D is unclear. CDR3 size: 13 residues. Germline CDR1 and CDR2: MRHNA and SNTAGT.

This clone was observed at least ten times. This chain uses TRBV19 with TRBJ2-1; 7 positions match TRBD1. The CDR3 contains 15 residues. J was trimmed by 1 base and V by 1 base; bases with no gene match: 1. Looked up from germline, CDR1 is LNHDA and CDR2 is SQIVND (reference sequence). CDR3 DNA sequence: TGTGCCAGTAGTATAGCCAGGGGGTCCTACAATGAGCAGTTCTTC. The encoded protein is CASSIARGSYNEQFF.

This clone was detected ten times or more. The chain recombines TRBV9 with TRBJ2-1; 9 bases match TRBD2. The CDR3 totals 15 residues. Germline loops: CDR1 SGDLS, CDR2 YYNGEE. Trimming removed 0 bases from V and 6 bases from J; junction bases left unmatched: 4. Written as DNA, the CDR3 is TGTGCCAGCAGCGTAGCGCCTAGCGGGGCCAATGAGCAGTTCTTC. This sequence encodes CASSVAPSGANEQFF. Together with reference TRBV9 and TRBJ2-1, the CDR3 gives the full variable domain: DSGVTQTPKHLITATGQRVTLRCSPRSGDLSVYWYQQSLDQGLQFLIQYYNGEERAKGNILERFSAQQFPDLHSELNLSSLELGDSALYFCASSVAPSGANEQFFGPGTRLTVL.

V gene TRBV20-1 combines with J gene TRBJ2-7; either TRBD1 or TRBD2 may supply D (5 bases each). V lost 1 base and J 0 bases, leaving 13 bases between the germline ends. CDR1 is DFQATT and CDR2 is SNEGSKA in the germline V gene (reference sequence). The CDR3 runs 15 residues. This CDR3 reads CSARGGWGYSYEQYF. Here the CDR3 DNA reads TGCAGTGCTAGAGGGGGGTGGGGTTACTCCTACGAGCAGTACTTC.

By share of the sample, this clone is medium-sized. The chain recombines TRBV5-1 with TRBJ2-2; TRBD2 is a possible D gene (6 bases). V was shortened by 4 bases and J by 8 bases, with 18 bases between the two germline ends. The CDR3 runs to 15 residues. Germline assignment: CDR1 SGHRS and CDR2 YFSETQ. CDR3 residues: CASSPRDSNSGELFF. CDR3 bases: TGCGCCAGCAGCCCGCGGGACTCCAATTCTGGGGAGCTGTTTTTT.

This clone was found many times. J is TRBJ2-5 and V is TRBV5-8; 9 bases are shared with TRBD2. The germline CDR1 and CDR2 sequences are SGHTS and YDEGEE. The CDR3 has 16 amino acids. The V gene end was trimmed by 0 bases and the J gene end by 5 bases; junction bases not matched to a gene: 8. The CDR3 sequence is CASSLGSGRYIETQYF. In DNA form, the CDR3 reads TGTGCCAGCAGCTTGGGAAGCGGGAGGTATATCGAGACCCAGTACTTC.

By share of the sample, this clone is medium-sized. The chain links TRBV6-1 to TRBJ2-7; D is unresolved. V dropped 5 bases and J dropped 2 bases, with 13 bases sitting between them. The CDR3 sequence is 14 residues long. The V gene's germline CDR1 is MNHNS and CDR2 SASEGT. CDR3 sequence: CASSILRTAYEQYF. The CDR3 nucleotides are TGTGCCAGCAGTATTCTCCGGACCGCCTACGAGCAGTACTTC.

Many counts were recorded for this clone. Just one base apart from a much larger clone, this may be a read error. Other DNA sequences in the same sample also yield this CDR3. The V and J genes are TRBV7-9 and TRBJ1-1, with D possibly TRBD1 on 6 matching bases. The CDR3 consists of 13 residues. Germline V gene sequence: CDR1 SEHNR, CDR2 FQNEAQ (reference sequence). The CDR3 region has the DNA TGTGCCAGCAGCTCACAGGGAAACACTGAAGCCTTCTTT. Amino acid sequence: CASSSQGNTEAFF.

This clone appeared many times. This rearrangement joins TRBV30 to TRBJ2-5, with TRBD2 matching over 8 bases. CDR3 length: 14 amino acids. CDR1 GTSNPN and CDR2 SVGIG come from the germline V gene (reference sequence). V shed 3 bases and J 5 bases; nucleotides not matched to a gene: 8. This chain's CDR3 is CAWRAGGVMETQYF. CDR3 nucleotides: TGTGCCTGGAGGGCGGGGGGCGTCATGGAGACCCAGTACTTC.

Only one count was recorded for this clone. The chain joins TRBV4-2 to TRBJ1-1; 10 bases fit TRBD1. Germline loops: CDR1 LGHNA, CDR2 YNFKEQ. The CDR3 runs to 17 residues. Trimming removed 0 bases from V and 6 bases from J; junction bases left unmatched: 10. In DNA form, the CDR3 reads TGTGCCAGCAGCCAAGACGGGACAGGGGTCGCTGGCGCTGAAGCTTTCTTT. Translating it yields CASSQDGTGVAGAEAFF.

The gene calls are TRBV2 and TRBJ1-2, with 8 bases matching TRBD1. V trimming: 6 bases; J trimming: 2 bases; junction bases outside the gene matches: 8. This CDR3 is 15 amino acids long. Germline V gene lookup returns CDR1 SNHLY and CDR2 FYNNEI. The CDR3: CASRPDRGLNYGYTF. The CDR3 DNA follows: TGTGCCAGCAGGCCCGACAGGGGATTAAACTATGGCTACACCTTC.

This clone showed up many times. The V and J genes are TRBV11-2 and TRBJ2-2; possible D gene TRBD1, 6 bases. Germline CDR1 and CDR2: SGHAT and FQNNGV. The CDR3 totals 16 residues. V shed 0 bases and J shed 3 bases, with 11 bases lying between them. Here the CDR3 reads CASSLEWDTYTGELFF. DNA for the CDR3: TGTGCCAGCAGCTTAGAGTGGGACACTTACACCGGGGAGCTGTTTTTT. Variable domain in full (rest from reference TRBV11-2 and TRBJ2-2): EAGVAQSPRYKIIEKRQSVAFWCNPISGHATLYWYQQILGQGPKLLIQFQNNGVVDDSQLPKDRFSAERLKGVDSTLKIQPAKLEDSAVYLCASSLEWDTYTGELFFGEGSRLTVL.